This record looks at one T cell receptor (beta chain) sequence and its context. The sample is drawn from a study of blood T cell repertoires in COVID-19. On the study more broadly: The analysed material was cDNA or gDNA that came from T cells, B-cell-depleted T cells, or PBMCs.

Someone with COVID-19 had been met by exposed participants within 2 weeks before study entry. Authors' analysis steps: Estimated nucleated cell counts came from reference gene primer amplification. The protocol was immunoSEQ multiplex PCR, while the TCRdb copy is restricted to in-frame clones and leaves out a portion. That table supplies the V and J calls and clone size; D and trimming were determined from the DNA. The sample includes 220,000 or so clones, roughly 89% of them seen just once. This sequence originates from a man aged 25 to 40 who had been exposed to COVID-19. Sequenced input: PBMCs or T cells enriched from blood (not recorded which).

CDR3 DNA sequence: TGTGCCAGCTCACCACTGGGGCAACGCTCCTATAATTCACCCCTCCACTTT. This translates into CASSPLGQRSYNSPLHF. The gene calls are TRBV18 and TRBJ1-6; TRBD1 might be the D (5 bases). This CDR3 is built from 17 residues. Looked up from germline, CDR1 is KGHSH and CDR2 is LQKENI. Trimming took 1 base from V and 0 from J, leaving 10 bases between them.